This T cell receptor (beta chain) was sequenced during a study of blood T cell repertoires in COVID-19. Produced via immunoSEQ multiplex PCR; TCRdb's table is partial and in-frame only. Seen here are roughly 140,000 clones, about four fifths observed once, and the top ten hold about 6.4%. The TCR sequence derives from a human donor in a cohort sampled during active COVID-19. The sample taken for sequencing was peripheral blood.

The CDR3 DNA follows: TGTGCCAGCAGTGTCGACAGGGTGGGCTACGAGCAGTACTTC. Encoded protein: CASSVDRVGYEQYF. The chain links TRBV2 to TRBJ2-7, with 7 bases lining up with TRBD1. This CDR3 is 14 amino acids long. Losses at the gene ends were 4 bases for V and 3 bases for J; bases not matched to a gene: 6. CDR1 is SNHLY and CDR2 is FYNNEI in the germline V gene.